A selection of T cell receptor beta chains follows, all from one sample in a study of blood T cell repertoires in COVID-19. Clones were read by immunoSEQ multiplex PCR, and TCRdb kept only the in-frame ones, dropping some. The sample lists hundreds of thousands of clones; about 85% were seen once. The sample comprised peripheral blood. Receptors originate from a man between 18 and 35 years old with active or convalescent COVID-19. Each CDR3 is given with its conserved first and last residue. The order of the fields is D gene, clone size, V gene, J gene, CDR3 DNA, CDR3 protein. The D gene is left open where the match is weak. Clone size is shown for a subset of rows, as once, few, many or a class of expanded clone.

-	-	TRBV6-6	TRBJ2-7	TGTGCCAGCAGTTACGGCGGGACCTACGAGCAGTACTTC	CASSYGGTYEQYF
-	-	TRBV13	TRBJ2-7	TGTGCCAGCAGCAGGGACTCGTTTGACGAGCAGTACTTC	CASSRDSFDEQYF
TRBD1	-	TRBV30	TRBJ2-2	TGTGCCTGGACACAGGGGGCGAAGGGCGGGGAGCTGTTTTTT	CAWTQGAKGGELFF
-	-	TRBV30	TRBJ2-7	TGTGCCTGGAGTGTAAGGTGGACCGACAGAGTCTCACCCGAGCAGTACTTC	CAWSVRWTDRVSPEQYF
TRBD1	-	TRBV13	TRBJ1-4	TGTGCCAGCAGCCCCCGACAGGGGTTAGGGGAAAAACTGTTTTTT	CASSPRQGLGEKLFF
-	-	TRBV20-1	TRBJ1-2	TGCAGTGCCAGGAATAATGGCTACACCTTC	CSARNNGYTF
-	-	TRBV19	TRBJ1-2	TGTGCCAGTAGTACCCCTCGACAGGCTTTGGAGAACTATGGCTACACCTTC	CASSTPRQALENYGYTF
-	-	TRBV6-6	TRBJ1-4	TGTGCCAGCAGTCTTTTGGGGGTAGGCGGGGGCTACAATGAAAAACTGTTTTTT	CASSLLGVGGGYNEKLFF
-	few	TRBV12-3/TRBV12-4	TRBJ1-2	TGTGCCAGCAGTTTCGAGGGGGAAGGGGGCTACACCTTC	CASSFEGEGGYTF
-	-	TRBV9	TRBJ1-5	TGTGCCAGCAGCGTAGATGAGGATCAGCCCCAGCATTTT	CASSVDEDQPQHF
-	-	TRBV7-9	TRBJ1-1	TGTGCCAGCAGCCCAAGGACAGCTAACACTGAAGCTTTCTTT	CASSPRTANTEAFF
-	-	TRBV5-3	TRBJ2-5	TGTGCCAGAAGCTTGGTGGGCAGGGAAGAGACCCAGTACTTC	CARSLVGREETQYF
-	-	TRBV28	TRBJ1-3	TGTGCCAGCAGTTTGCTAGGGGCTGGTGGAAACACCATATATTTT	CASSLLGAGGNTIYF
-	once	TRBV3-1/TRBV3-2	TRBJ2-1	TGTGCCAGCAGCCAATCGAGGGCGGTGCTACCTTACAATGAGCAGTTCTTC	CASSQSRAVLPYNEQFF
TRBD2	-	TRBV3-1/TRBV3-2	TRBJ2-3	TGTGCCAGCAGTCCTACTAGCGCGGGAGATACGCAGTATTTT	CASSPTSAGDTQYF
TRBD1	once	TRBV6-5	TRBJ2-7	TGTGCCAGCAGTTGGAGGGACAGGGGCTACGAGCAGTACTTC	CASSWRDRGYEQYF
TRBD2	-	TRBV6-9	TRBJ2-5	TGTGCCAGCAGTTATCTTGGACTAGCGGGAGAGGGGGAGACCCAGTACTTC	CASSYLGLAGEGETQYF
TRBD1	-	TRBV6-5	TRBJ2-7	TGTGCCAGCAGTTACTCAAGGGGACAGGTTACCTACGAGCAGTACTTC	CASSYSRGQVTYEQYF
TRBD2	-	TRBV9	TRBJ2-3	TGTGCCAGCAGCCCGGGACTAGCGGAAAGCACAGATACGCAGTATTTT	CASSPGLAESTDTQYF
TRBD1	-	TRBV29-1	TRBJ1-1	TGCAGCGTTGGGGGACAGGGTGTAGAAGCTTTCTTT	CSVGGQGVEAFF
-	-	TRBV15	TRBJ2-7	TGTGCCACCAGCTCGCGGGACGGCTACGAGCAGTACTTC	CATSSRDGYEQYF
-	once	TRBV9	TRBJ1-2	TGTGCCAGCAGCGTAGCCGGTGGAGGTTATGGCTACACCTTC	CASSVAGGGYGYTF
-	-	TRBV9	TRBJ2-7	TGTGCCAGCAGCCCGGTTGGGAGGCCCCTTGGCCACGAGCAGTACTTC	CASSPVGRPLGHEQYF
TRBD2	-	TRBV3-1/TRBV3-2	TRBJ2-7	TGTGCCAGCAGCCAAGATTACCGCGGGATTAGCGGGAGATACGAGCAGTACTTC	CASSQDYRGISGRYEQYF
-	-	TRBV5-1	TRBJ2-1	TGCGCCAGCAGCTTGACCTTCGGGGGGCCCCAATCTCGGTACAATGAGCAGTTCTTC	CASSLTFGGPQSRYNEQFF
-	-	TRBV14	TRBJ2-6	TGTGCCAGCCGTGTAGGGGTGAAAGGGGCCAACGTCCTGACTTTC	CASRVGVKGANVLTF
TRBD2	-	TRBV7-2	TRBJ2-7	TGTGCCAGCAGCTTACCGACTAGCGGTTCCTACGAGCAGTACTTC	CASSLPTSGSYEQYF
TRBD1	-	TRBV5-1	TRBJ1-2	TGCGCCAGCAGCTTGGGAGGGGGCGTCGACTATGGCTACACCTTC	CASSLGGGVDYGYTF
-	-	TRBV28	TRBJ1-5	TGTGCCACCAAGGGGGGGCAATCGGGACAGCCCCAGCATTTT	CATKGGQSGQPQHF
TRBD1	-	TRBV10-3	TRBJ1-1	TGTGCCATCATGGGGACAGGGAACACTGAAGCTTTCTTT	CAIMGTGNTEAFF
-	-	TRBV24-1	TRBJ1-5	TGTGCCACCAGTGATCGGCCGGGACACGGCGTCAATCAGCCCCAGCATTTT	CATSDRPGHGVNQPQHF
TRBD1	-	TRBV7-2	TRBJ1-2	TGTGCCAGCAGCCCAGGCACGACAGGACAGGAGGTTTCTGGCTACACCTTC	CASSPGTTGQEVSGYTF
TRBD1	few	TRBV27	TRBJ1-1	TGTGCCAGCGGGGGACAGTACACTGAAGCTTTCTTT	CASGGQYTEAFF
TRBD1	-	TRBV9	TRBJ1-6	TGTGCCAGCAGCGTAGGAGGGACAGGGGGCCTTTCCTATAATTCACCCCTCCACTTT	CASSVGGTGGLSYNSPLHF
TRBD2	-	TRBV12-5	TRBJ2-7	TGTGCTAGTGGTTTGGCTGGGACTATTTACTACGAGCAGTACTTC	CASGLAGTIYYEQYF
-	-	TRBV6-5	TRBJ1-2	TGTGCCAGCAGTTATATGGCCGGGGAGGGCTACACCTTC	CASSYMAGEGYTF
TRBD2	-	TRBV4-3	TRBJ2-1	TGCGCCAGCAGCCAAGAAGGGGGTAGCGGGAGGGCCTACAATGAGCAGTTCTTC	CASSQEGGSGRAYNEQFF
TRBD2	-	TRBV7-6	TRBJ2-1	TGTGCCAGCAGCTTAGGTCCTAGCGGGGTCAATGAGCAGTTCTTC	CASSLGPSGVNEQFF
-	-	TRBV7-8	TRBJ2-2	TGTGCCAGCAGCTTTAGGCCCGCAGGGGTGGGAAACACCGGGGAGCTGTTTTTT	CASSFRPAGVGNTGELFF
TRBD1	-	TRBV27	TRBJ1-3	TGTGCCAGCAGTTTCGCGGACAGGGTTCGCTCTGGAAACACCATATATTTT	CASSFADRVRSGNTIYF
-	-	TRBV6-5	TRBJ2-3	TGTGCCAGCAGTACCAGGGCTTTGGGCACAGATACGCAGTATTTT	CASSTRALGTDTQYF
-	once	TRBV4-3	TRBJ1-6	TGCGCCAGCAGCCAGGATGTCGCCCCACGGGCACCCCTCCACTTT	CASSQDVAPRAPLHF
-	-	TRBV7-9	TRBJ1-1	TGTGCCTCGGAAGTTGGAGGGAACACTGAAGCTTTCTTT	CASEVGGNTEAFF
-	-	TRBV15	TRBJ2-1	TGTGCCACCAGCAGAGAGGAGGAGCAGTTCTTC	CATSREEEQFF
-	-	TRBV7-2	TRBJ1-3	TGTGCCAGCAGCTTAGTCGTCCGGGACTCTGGAAACACCATATATTTT	CASSLVVRDSGNTIYF
-	-	TRBV6-5	TRBJ1-6	TGTGCCAGCATATCTTGGCAGAAAAATTCACCCCTCCACTTT	CASISWQKNSPLHF
TRBD2	-	TRBV5-1	TRBJ2-3	TGCGCCAGCAGCTCGGGACTAGCGGGGACGAGGACAGATACGCAGTATTTT	CASSSGLAGTRTDTQYF
TRBD2	-	TRBV10-3	TRBJ2-7	TGTGCCATCAGTGAATCTGCGGGAGGGCAACTTTACGAGCAGTACTTC	CAISESAGGQLYEQYF
TRBD1	-	TRBV7-2	TRBJ1-5	TGTGCCAGCAGCCCAGGGACAGCGCATAGCAATCAGCCCCAGCATTTT	CASSPGTAHSNQPQHF
-	-	TRBV4-3	TRBJ2-1	TGCGCCAGCAGCCAACGGCCGGGGACATCCTCCTACAATGAGCAGTTCTTC	CASSQRPGTSSYNEQFF
TRBD1	-	TRBV5-1	TRBJ1-5	TGCGCCAGCAGCACAAACCGGGACAGGGTTTTTCAGCCCCAGCATTTT	CASSTNRDRVFQPQHF
-	-	TRBV7-7	TRBJ2-3	TGTGCTAGCAGCTTCCGGGTGACCCCGTTCACAGATACGCAGTATTTT	CASSFRVTPFTDTQYF
-	-	TRBV7-2	TRBJ2-2	TGTGCCAGCAGCTTAGGTGGCATTACCGGGGAGCTGTTTTTT	CASSLGGITGELFF
TRBD2	-	TRBV19	TRBJ2-7	TGTGCCAGTAGTTCGGACGGGCGGGGGACCCATTACGAGCAGTACTTC	CASSSDGRGTHYEQYF
-	-	TRBV19	TRBJ2-1	TGTGCCAGTAGTTTCCAGGGTAAAGGGGACAATGAGCAGTTCTTC	CASSFQGKGDNEQFF